Listed below are T cell receptor beta chains from one sample, sequenced in a study of blood T cell repertoires in COVID-19. This table comes from immunoSEQ multiplex PCR, and its TCRdb copy is limited to in-frame clones, with some not included. The data hold about 440,000 clones, with roughly 88% observed a single time. The sequenced sample consisted of PBMCs or T cells enriched from blood (not recorded which). The receptor set was obtained from a man aged 18 to 30 who had recovered from COVID-19. Both conserved end residues are part of each CDR3. D genes are given only for firm matches. Size is omitted from some rows. Given values are once, few, many or a class for expanded clones.

V	J	size	D	DNA	CDR3
TRBV2	TRBJ2-1	NA	NA	TGTGCCAGCAGTGCGTCTATTAATGAGCAGTTCTTC	CASSASINEQFF
TRBV7-2	TRBJ1-6	NA	NA	TGTGCCAGCAGCTTAATCCGAACGGGATTTCATAATTCACCCCTCCACTTT	CASSLIRTGFHNSPLHF
TRBV21-1	TRBJ1-2	once	NA	TGTGCCAGCAGCAGCAGGGGGCTAGCTAACTATGGCTACACCTTC	CASSSRGLANYGYTF
TRBV20-1	TRBJ1-2	NA	TRBD1	TGCAGTGCTAGTACCATACGGACAGGGGGCGCAAATGGCTACACCTTC	CSASTIRTGGANGYTF
TRBV14	TRBJ2-5	NA	NA	TGTGCCAGCAGCCAACACCCACGTTTGGGCCCCCGGGAGACCCAGTACTTC	CASSQHPRLGPRETQYF
TRBV30	TRBJ2-1	NA	NA	TGTGCCTGGAGTTTTGGGGCGGGACGCTACAATGAGCAGTTCTTC	CAWSFGAGRYNEQFF
TRBV6-1	TRBJ1-1	few	NA	TGTGCCAGCAGTGATTATACAGCCATGAACACTGAAGCTTTCTTT	CASSDYTAMNTEAFF
TRBV7-9	TRBJ2-2	NA	TRBD1	TGTGCCAGCAGCTTAGGAGCAGGGGGAAACACCGGGGAGCTGTTTTTT	CASSLGAGGNTGELFF
TRBV3-1/TRBV3-2	TRBJ2-7	NA	TRBD1	TGTGCCAGCAGCCGAACTAGGGGGCTCGACTACGAGCAGTACTTC	CASSRTRGLDYEQYF
TRBV28	TRBJ1-6	NA	TRBD1	TGTGCCAGCAAAATCCAGGGGGAGAGTAATTCACCCCTCCACTTT	CASKIQGESNSPLHF
TRBV9	TRBJ1-1	NA	TRBD1	TGTGCCAGCAGCCTCACAGGGGGCTTAAACACTGAAGCTTTCTTT	CASSLTGGLNTEAFF
TRBV9	TRBJ2-3	NA	TRBD2	TGTGCCAGTTCCGGGGGGGCCGAAGATACGCAGTATTTT	CASSGGAEDTQYF
TRBV9	TRBJ1-1	NA	NA	TGTGCCAGCAGCGTACCCGGACAGCAGAACACTGAAGCTTTCTTT	CASSVPGQQNTEAFF
TRBV19	TRBJ2-1	few	TRBD2	TGTGCCAGTATAAGGGTAGCGGGAGGGGGCAATGAGCAGTTCTTC	CASIRVAGGGNEQFF
TRBV5-1	TRBJ2-1	NA	TRBD2	TGCGCCAGCAGCTCGGGACTAGCGGGAGAGGGGTTCTTC	CASSSGLAGEGFF
TRBV6-5	TRBJ2-7	NA	NA	TGTGCCAGCAGTTACGGGAGCGAGCAGTACTTC	CASSYGSEQYF
TRBV7-2	TRBJ1-1	NA	NA	TGTGCCAGCAGCGTACACCGAAACACTGAAGCTTTCTTT	CASSVHRNTEAFF
TRBV19	TRBJ1-2	NA	TRBD1	TGTGCCAGTAGTATTGGGACAGGGATTCCAGCGGATGGCTACACCTTC	CASSIGTGIPADGYTF
TRBV7-3	TRBJ2-3	NA	TRBD2	TGTGCCAGCAGCTTACGAGCGGGGAGCACAGATACGCAGTATTTT	CASSLRAGSTDTQYF
TRBV27	TRBJ1-2	NA	NA	TGTGCCAGCAGGGGGCCTGACTATGGCTACACCTTC	CASRGPDYGYTF
TRBV10-3	TRBJ1-3	NA	TRBD1	TGTGCCATCAGTGAGCTGGGACAGACGTTCGGAAACACCATATATTTT	CAISELGQTFGNTIYF
TRBV5-4	TRBJ2-7	NA	TRBD1	TGTGCCAGCAGCTACGGCCCAGGGGGAAGCTACGAGCAGTACTTC	CASSYGPGGSYEQYF
TRBV18	TRBJ1-5	NA	TRBD1	TGTGCCAGCTCACCGCTGGGACAGAAAAATCAGCCCCAGCATTTT	CASSPLGQKNQPQHF
TRBV5-4	TRBJ1-1	NA	TRBD1	TGTGCCAGCAGCTTGGGCCAGGGGGCCTTGAACACTGAAGCTTTCTTT	CASSLGQGALNTEAFF
TRBV7-6	TRBJ2-7	once	NA	TGTGCCAGCAGCTTATCACGGGAGAGGGACGAGCAGTACTTC	CASSLSRERDEQYF
TRBV5-1	TRBJ1-1	NA	TRBD1	TGCGCCAGCAGCTCCCGGGACAGTATGAACACTGAAGCTTTCTTT	CASSSRDSMNTEAFF
TRBV7-3	TRBJ1-3	NA	NA	TGTGCCAGCAGCGCGACCGGGAACACCATATATTTT	CASSATGNTIYF